The next 18 T cell receptor beta chains were all read from a single sample in a study of blood T cell repertoires in COVID-19. The protocol was immunoSEQ multiplex PCR, while the TCRdb copy is restricted to in-frame clones and leaves out a portion. The table lists about 370,000 clones, roughly 92% of them singletons. Material for sequencing was PBMCs or T cells enriched from blood (not recorded which). The source is a woman between 40 and 55 years old who had been exposed to COVID-19.

The chain employs TRBV19 and TRBJ1-1; 9 positions match TRBD1. The V gene's germline CDR1 is LNHDA and CDR2 SQIVND (reference sequence). This CDR3 spans 17 amino acids. V trimming: 6 bases; J trimming: 0 bases; junction bases outside the gene matches: 11. CDR3 bases: TGTGCCAGTAGCTCGACTGACGGGACAGGGTTGAACACTGAAGCTTTCTTT. Its protein product is CASSSTDGTGLNTEAFF.

The V gene is TRBV7-3, the J gene TRBJ2-1; 10 nucleotides line up with TRBD1. J gave up 7 bases and V 4 bases, and 1 base lay outside the gene matches. The CDR3 contains 13 residues. CDR1 and CDR2 (germline): SGHTA, FQGTGA. The CDR3 sequence: CASSWGQGNEQFF. The CDR3 nucleotides read TGTGCCAGCAGCTGGGGACAGGGGAATGAGCAGTTCTTC.

Concerning this clone: Other DNA sequences in this sample translate to the same CDR3. CDR3 protein: CASSLTSTGELFF. The CDR3 coding sequence is TGTGCCAGCAGCTTAACTAGCACCGGGGAGCTGTTTTTT. The chain employs TRBV7-3 and TRBJ2-2; D not resolved. Deletions cut 0 bases from V and 4 bases from J, with 3 bases between. Germline loops: CDR1 SGHTA, CDR2 FQGTGA. The CDR3 is made up of 13 amino acids.

V usage is TRBV9 and J usage is TRBJ1-6; 10 bases line up with TRBD1. Germline V lookup: CDR1 SGDLS, CDR2 YYNGEE. J gave up 8 bases and V 3 bases, and 5 bases lay outside the gene matches. CDR3 length: 15 amino acids. DNA of the CDR3: TGTGCCAGCAGCGCCACCGGGACAGGGGATTCACCCCTCCACTTT. Translating gives CASSATGTGDSPLHF.

The V call is TRBV15, the J call TRBJ2-1, with TRBD2 matching over 8 bases. This CDR3 contains 16 residues. In germline, CDR1 is LNHNV, CDR2 YYDKDF (reference sequence). Germline trimming cut 5 bases from V and 5 bases from J; bases unmatched to any gene: 11. The CDR3 reads CATSPSGGRNNNEQFF. Here the CDR3 DNA reads TGTGCCACCAGCCCCAGCGGGGGACGGAATAACAATGAGCAGTTCTTC.

The genes are TRBV3-1 (or the pseudogene TRBV3-2) and TRBJ2-7; D unclear. Trimming left V 5 bases short and J 3 bases short, with 5 bases between. This CDR3 has 11 residues. The germline CDR1 and CDR2 sequences are LGHDT and YNNKEL (reference sequence). This CDR3 reads CASSNGYEQYF. The CDR3 DNA sequence: TGTGCCAGCAGCAACGGCTACGAGCAGTACTTC.

Turning to this clone: Within the sample, other DNA sequences also encode this same CDR3. This CDR3 reads CASSDRGRQPQHF. CDR3 nucleotides: TGTGCCAGCAGTGACAGGGGTCGTCAGCCCCAGCATTTT. The rearrangement links TRBV12-3 or TRBV12-4 to TRBJ1-5; 8 bases match TRBD1. V lost 5 bases and J lost 6; bases outside the gene matches: 3. CDR3 size: 13 residues.

This chain links TRBV18 with TRBJ2-2; D remains ambiguous. The germline gives CDR1 KGHSH, CDR2 LQKENI. V gave up 1 base and J gave up 5 bases, with 20 bases separating them. This CDR3 is 18 amino acids long. CDR3 sequence: CASSPLSFVASRTGELFF. In nucleotides, the CDR3 is TGTGCCAGCTCACCACTGAGTTTTGTGGCCTCCAGGACCGGGGAGCTGTTTTTT.

The genes are TRBV7-2 and TRBJ1-2; tentatively, D is TRBD1 (6 bases). The V gene's germline CDR1 is SGHTA and CDR2 FQGNSA. This CDR3 comprises 15 residues. V gave up 4 bases and J gave up 2 bases, with 14 bases separating them. CDR3 protein: CASSSRGTPNYGYTF. CDR3 nucleotide sequence: TGTGCCAGCAGCTCAAGAGGGACACCGAACTATGGCTACACCTTC.

In the case of this clone: It may be a read error: a sequence one base away is much more abundant. The V call is TRBV7-9, the J call TRBJ1-6, with D uncertain. Deletions cut 5 bases from V and 7 bases from J, with 6 bases between. CDR1 is SEHNR, CDR2 FQNEAQ, per germline (reference sequence). This CDR3 has 12 residues. The CDR3 region has the DNA TGTGCCAGCAGCCGGGTCAATTCACCCCTCCACTTT. It is translated as CASSRVNSPLHF.

J is TRBJ1-1 and V is TRBV2; D uncertain. Germline CDR1 reads SNHLY; CDR2 reads FYNNEI. The CDR3 sequence is 11 residues long. The ends were cut back, 7 bases at V and 1 base at J, with 4 bases in the middle. Here the CDR3 DNA reads TGTGCCAGCACTTGGAACACTGAAGCTTTCTTT. Its translation: CASTWNTEAFF. The variable domain in full, with the rest retrieved from reference TRBV2 and TRBJ1-1, is EPEVTQTPSHQVTQMGQEVILRCVPISNHLYFYWYRQILGQKVEFLVSFYNNEISEKSEIFDDQFSVERPDGSNFTLKIRSTKLEDSAMYFCASTWNTEAFFGQGTRLTVV.

The rearrangement uses TRBV7-9 and TRBJ2-5; TRBD2 agrees at 7 bases. V lost 7 bases and J lost 3; bases outside the gene matches: 11. Germline-derived CDR1 and CDR2 are SEHNR and FQNEAQ (reference sequence). This CDR3 is built from 15 residues. The CDR3 reads CASIPGLPSKETQYF. The CDR3, as DNA: TGTGCCAGCATTCCGGGACTACCATCCAAAGAGACCCAGTACTTC.

The chain is built from TRBV24-1 and TRBJ1-4; D remains ambiguous. V lost 5 bases and J lost 4, with 13 bases in between. This CDR3 has 15 amino acids. The germline gives CDR1 KGHDR, CDR2 SFDVKD. CDR3 residues: CATSAPKPGNEKLFF. DNA for the CDR3: TGTGCCACCAGTGCCCCTAAACCGGGTAATGAAAAACTGTTTTTT.

This chain joins TRBV7-2 and TRBJ2-4, with 9 bases matching TRBD2. The germline V gene has CDR1 SGHTA and CDR2 FQGNSA. Trimming cost V 4 bases and J 0 bases; bases outside gene matches: 4. The CDR3 length is 16 residues. CDR3 amino acids: CASSSSSGKAKNIQYF. The CDR3 DNA is TGTGCCAGCAGCTCCTCTAGCGGGAAAGCCAAAAACATTCAGTACTTC.

V gene TRBV24-1 combines with J gene TRBJ2-6; TRBD1 agrees at 7 bases. The J segment lost 2 bases and the V segment lost 2 bases, leaving 8 bases of the junction unmatched. This CDR3 is 18 amino acids long. Looked up from germline, CDR1 is KGHDR and CDR2 is SFDVKD. The CDR3 here is CATSDSQGEFAGANVLTF. The CDR3 region has the DNA TGTGCCACCAGTGATTCTCAGGGGGAATTCGCTGGGGCCAACGTCCTGACTTTC.

This rearrangement joins TRBV7-9 to TRBJ1-6, with D maybe TRBD1 (6 bases). Germline values: CDR1 SEHNR, CDR2 FQNEAQ (reference sequence). The V and J ends lost 8 bases and 5 bases respectively, with 16 bases between them. This CDR3 has 15 residues. In DNA, the CDR3 is TGTGCCAGCCAAACGGCGGCAGGGGATAATTCACCCCTCCACTTT. Its translation is CASQTAAGDNSPLHF. The full variable domain, completed using reference TRBV7-9 and TRBJ1-6, is DTGVSQNPRHKITKRGQNVTFRCDPISEHNRLYWYRQTLGQGPEFLTYFQNEAQLEKSRLLSDRFSAERPKGSFSTLEIQRTEQGDSAMYLCASQTAAGDNSPLHFGNGTRLTVT.

This rearrangement joins TRBV5-4 to TRBJ2-2, with 7 nucleotides matching TRBD2. CDR3 length: 14 amino acids. Germline trimming cut 1 base from V and 6 bases from J; bases unmatched to any gene: 3. CDR1 and CDR2 from the germline V gene are SGHNT and YYREEE (reference sequence). The CDR3 DNA reads as TGTGCCAGCAGCTTGTGGGGGGGGGCCGGGGAGCTGTTTTTT. This translates into CASSLWGGAGELFF. Looking up the rest from reference TRBV5-4 and TRBJ2-2 gives the full variable domain: ETGVTQSPTHLIKTRGQQVTLRCSSQSGHNTVSWYQQALGQGPQFIFQYYREEENGRGNFPPRFSGLQFPNYSSELNVNALELDDSALYLCASSLWGGAGELFFGEGSRLTVL.

The J gene is TRBJ1-5, the V gene TRBV7-9; D gene unclear. V lost 6 bases and J 3 bases, leaving 9 bases between the germline ends. This CDR3 contains 13 residues. CDR1 SEHNR and CDR2 FQNEAQ come from the germline V gene (reference sequence). CDR3 amino acids: CASSTALNQPQHF. In DNA, the CDR3 is TGTGCCAGCAGTACAGCACTCAATCAGCCCCAGCATTTT.